This T cell receptor beta chain was sequenced in a study of response to subunit inactivated influenza vaccine. CDR3 size: 14 residues. Germline V gene data show CDR1 as MNHEY and CDR2 as SVGEGT. After removal of 6 bases from V and 2 bases from J, the junction contained 2 bases not matched to a gene. One entry per CDR3 protein results from TCRdb running MiXCR on the RT-PCR reads. The table shows approximately 530,000 distinct CDR3 sequences, with over 10% occurring only once. Concerning this clonotype: Antigen specificity is unknown.

General study findings and limits: The authors suggested that few new T cells are recruited per seasonal influenza vaccination.

The sequence came from a man over 45 who received an inactivated influenza vaccine. The sequencing used PBMCs from blood, collected about 40 days after vaccination. The chain couples TRBV6-2 or TRBV6-3 to TRBJ2-1; 9 positions agree with TRBD1. The CDR3 DNA sequence: TGTGCCAGCAGGACAGGGGGGGCCTACAATGAGCAGTTCTTC. It specifies CASRTGGAYNEQFF.